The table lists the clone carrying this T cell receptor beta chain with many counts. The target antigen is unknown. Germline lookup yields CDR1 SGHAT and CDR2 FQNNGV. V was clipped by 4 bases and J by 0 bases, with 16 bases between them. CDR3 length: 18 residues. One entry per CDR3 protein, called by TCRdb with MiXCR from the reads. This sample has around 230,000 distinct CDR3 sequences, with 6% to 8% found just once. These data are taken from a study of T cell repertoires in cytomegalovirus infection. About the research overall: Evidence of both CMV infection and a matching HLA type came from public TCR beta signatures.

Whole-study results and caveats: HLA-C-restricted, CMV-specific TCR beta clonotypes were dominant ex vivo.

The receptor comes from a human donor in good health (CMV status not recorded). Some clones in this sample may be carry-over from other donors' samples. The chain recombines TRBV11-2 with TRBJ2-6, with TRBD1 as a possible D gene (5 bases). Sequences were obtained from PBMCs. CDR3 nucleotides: TGTGCCAGCAGCTGGTTAGGGGCAGGCTTCTCTGGGGCCAACGTCCTGACTTTC. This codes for CASSWLGAGFSGANVLTF.